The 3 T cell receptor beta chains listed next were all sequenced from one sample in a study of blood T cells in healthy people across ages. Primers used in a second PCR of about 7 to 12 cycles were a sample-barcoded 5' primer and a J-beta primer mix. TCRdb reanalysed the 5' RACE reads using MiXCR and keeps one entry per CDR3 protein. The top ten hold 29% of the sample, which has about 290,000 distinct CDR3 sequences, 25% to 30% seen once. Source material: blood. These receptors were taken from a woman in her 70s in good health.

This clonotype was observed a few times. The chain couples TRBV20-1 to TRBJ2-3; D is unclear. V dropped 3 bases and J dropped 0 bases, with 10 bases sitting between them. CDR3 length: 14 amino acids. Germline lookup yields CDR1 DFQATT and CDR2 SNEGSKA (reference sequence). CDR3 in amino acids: CSASPATSTDTQYF. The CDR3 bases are TGCAGTGCTAGTCCGGCTACGAGCACAGATACGCAGTATTTT.

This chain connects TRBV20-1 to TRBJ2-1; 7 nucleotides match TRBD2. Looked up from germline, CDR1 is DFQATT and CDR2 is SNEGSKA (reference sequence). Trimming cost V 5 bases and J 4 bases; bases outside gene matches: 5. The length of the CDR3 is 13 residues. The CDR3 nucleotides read TGCAGTGCTGAGCCTAGCGGATACAATGAGCAGTTCTTC. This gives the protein CSAEPSGYNEQFF.

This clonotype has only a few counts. CDR3 bases: TGCAGTGCTAGTTCGGTCGGAGGGCACTACGAGCAGTACTTC. Protein: CSASSVGGHYEQYF. V usage is TRBV20-1 and J usage is TRBJ2-7; a weak D match, TRBD2 (6 bases). Germline loops: CDR1 DFQATT, CDR2 SNEGSKA (reference sequence). Trimming took off 3 bases at V and 3 bases at J, with 15 bases between the two ends. This CDR3 has 14 amino acids.